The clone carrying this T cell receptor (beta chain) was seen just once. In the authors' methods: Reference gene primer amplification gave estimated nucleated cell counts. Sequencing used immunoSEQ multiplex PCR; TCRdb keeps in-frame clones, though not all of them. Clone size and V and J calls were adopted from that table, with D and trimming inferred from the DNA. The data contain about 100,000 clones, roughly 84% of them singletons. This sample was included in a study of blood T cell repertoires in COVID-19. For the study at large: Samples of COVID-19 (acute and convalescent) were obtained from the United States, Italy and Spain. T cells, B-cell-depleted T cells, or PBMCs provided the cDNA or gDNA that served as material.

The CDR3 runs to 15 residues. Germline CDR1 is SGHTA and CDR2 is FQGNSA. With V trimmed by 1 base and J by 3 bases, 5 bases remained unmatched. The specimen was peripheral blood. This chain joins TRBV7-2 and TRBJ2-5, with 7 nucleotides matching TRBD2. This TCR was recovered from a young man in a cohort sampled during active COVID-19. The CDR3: CASSLGAGSKETQYF. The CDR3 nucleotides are TGTGCCAGCAGCTTAGGAGCGGGATCCAAAGAGACCCAGTACTTC.